One sample yielded the 20 T cell receptor beta chains listed below, sequenced in a study of identical twins. TCRdb used MiXCR to reprocess the 5' RACE reads, holding one entry per CDR3 protein. The data contain about 240,000 distinct CDR3 sequences, 10% to 15% of them singletons. The sample was also reused in another study, on yellow fever vaccine responses in identical twins.

Sample: memory (CD45RO+) T cells sorted from blood. Receptor source: a woman in her late teens or twenties in good health.

This clonotype was counted many times. This chain joins TRBV7-9 and TRBJ2-7, with D perhaps matching TRBD2 (5 bases). V was shortened by 5 bases and J by 3 bases, with 17 bases between the two germline ends. Looked up from germline, CDR1 is SEHNR and CDR2 is FQNEAQ (reference sequence). The CDR3 is made up of 15 amino acids. In DNA, the CDR3 is TGTGCCAGCAGCCCGAGGGAGTTAGGGTTCTACGAGCAGTACTTC. Translated: CASSPRELGFYEQYF. The full variable domain, in which reference TRBV7-9 and TRBJ2-7 provide the parts outside the CDR3, is DTGVSQNPRHKITKRGQNVTFRCDPISEHNRLYWYRQTLGQGPEFLTYFQNEAQLEKSRLLSDRFSAERPKGSFSTLEIQRTEQGDSAMYLCASSPRELGFYEQYFGPGTRLTVT.

This clonotype turned up a few times. J is TRBJ1-6 and V is TRBV19; D is unclear. This CDR3 is built from 12 residues. Germline V gene data show CDR1 as LNHDA and CDR2 as SQIVND (reference sequence). The V end was cut by 8 bases, the J end by 10 bases, with 12 bases between. In DNA form, the CDR3 reads TGTGCCAGTGGGCAGGTCGGCTCACCCCTCCACTTT. Translating gives CASGQVGSPLHF.

This clonotype occurred a few times. V usage is TRBV6-2 or TRBV6-3 and J usage is TRBJ2-1, with D perhaps matching TRBD1 (5 bases). V was clipped by 6 bases and J by 10 bases, with 13 bases between them. The CDR3 loop spans 12 amino acids. Germline V gene lookup returns CDR1 MNHEY and CDR2 SVGEGT. CDR3 sequence reads: CASRQDGSEQFF. In nucleotides, the CDR3 is TGTGCCAGCAGACAGGACGGATCCGAGCAGTTCTTC.

This chain joins TRBV18 and TRBJ2-6; 8 bases fit TRBD1. CDR3 length: 18 amino acids. CDR1 and CDR2 (germline): KGHSH, LQKENI. V lost 5 bases, J lost 0 bases, and 9 bases stayed unmatched. The CDR3 spells CASSERQGISSGANVLTF. The CDR3 DNA reads as TGTGCCAGCTCAGAAAGACAGGGGATTAGCTCTGGGGCCAACGTCCTGACTTTC.

This clonotype turned up a few times. This chain joins TRBV20-1 and TRBJ2-1; D might be TRBD1 or TRBD2, each matching 5 bases. The CDR3 consists of 15 residues. V lost 4 bases, J lost 6 bases, and 19 bases lay in between. Germline V gene sequence: CDR1 DFQATT, CDR2 SNEGSKA (reference sequence). This CDR3 reads CSANLGESGGNEQFF. The DNA for the CDR3 is TGCAGTGCTAATCTGGGGGAATCTGGGGGCAATGAGCAGTTCTTC.

The chain is built from TRBV12-3 or TRBV12-4 and TRBJ2-1, with 8 bases lining up with TRBD1. The CDR3 contains 15 residues. The junction had 11 bases not matched to a gene; V was cut back by 6 bases and J by 7 bases. The CDR3: CASRQTGVGGNEQFF. The CDR3 DNA follows: TGTGCCAGCAGACAGACAGGGGTTGGTGGGAATGAGCAGTTCTTC.

This chain uses TRBV19 with TRBJ2-2; D is uncertain. V lost 5 bases to trimming and J lost 5 bases, with 15 bases between them. Germline CDR1 LNHDA, CDR2 SQIVND (reference sequence). The CDR3 totals 15 residues. CDR3: CASSFKAPPTGELFF. As DNA, the CDR3 is TGTGCCAGTAGTTTCAAGGCCCCTCCAACCGGGGAGCTGTTTTTT.

This clonotype was seen at least ten times. V and J are TRBV3-1 and TRBJ2-7; 12 bases agree with TRBD2. CDR3 size: 15 residues. V was clipped by 6 bases and J by 3 bases; unmatched bases: 6. Germline V gives CDR1 LGHDT, CDR2 YNNKEL (reference sequence). The CDR3 is CASRATSGSHYEQYF. The CDR3 region has the DNA TGTGCCAGCAGGGCGACTAGCGGGAGTCACTACGAGCAGTACTTC.

The chain carries TRBV13 and TRBJ2-6, with D perhaps TRBD1 (6 bases). The V gene's germline CDR1 is PRHDT and CDR2 FYEKMQ (reference sequence). The CDR3 extends over 19 amino acids. V was shortened by 0 bases and J by 0 bases, with 15 bases between the two germline ends. The DNA for the CDR3 is TGTGCCAGCAGCTTAGGTTGGGCAGGGGCCAGCTCTGGGGCCAACGTCCTGACTTTC. It yields the protein CASSLGWAGASSGANVLTF.

This clonotype was found many times. The gene calls are TRBV15 and TRBJ2-6; 12 bases map to TRBD1. Germline V gene sequence: CDR1 LNHNV, CDR2 YYDKDF (reference sequence). V lost 1 base to trimming and J lost 2 bases; unmatched junction nucleotides: 3. The CDR3 runs to 18 residues. CDR3: CATSRGDRGRTGANVLTF. The CDR3 DNA follows: TGTGCCACCAGCAGAGGGGACAGGGGGCGAACTGGGGCCAACGTCCTGACTTTC.

This chain joins TRBV20-1 and TRBJ2-1; weak D call: TRBD1 (8 bases). This CDR3 spans 13 amino acids. Germline values: CDR1 DFQATT, CDR2 SNEGSKA (reference sequence). Trimming shortened V by 6 bases and J by 7 bases, and 16 bases separated the two germline ends. The CDR3 DNA reads TGCAGTGCCCAGAACAGGGGGGGGAATGAGCAGTTCTTC. It codes for CSAQNRGGNEQFF.

To note about this clonotype: A single base separates this from a much larger clone, so it may be a read error. J is TRBJ2-7 and V is TRBV28, with unresolved D. From germline, CDR1 is MDHEN and CDR2 SYDVKM. V lost 5 bases and J lost 5, with 10 bases in between. The CDR3 contains 12 residues. CDR3 protein: CASSARTDEQYF. The CDR3 DNA reads as TGTGCCAGCAGTGCCCGAACTGACGAGCAGTACTTC. Drawing the rest from reference TRBV28 and TRBJ2-7, the complete variable domain is DVKVTQSSRYLVKRTGEKVFLECVQDMDHENMFWYRQDPGLGLRLIYFSYDVKMKEKGDIPEGYSVSREKKERFSLILESASTNQTSMYLCASSARTDEQYFGPGTRLTVT.

The chain carries TRBV20-1 and TRBJ2-7; a weak D match, TRBD2 (5 bases). V was trimmed by 1 base and J by 3 bases, leaving 16 bases between them. Per germline, CDR1 DFQATT and CDR2 SNEGSKA (reference sequence). The CDR3 covers 15 residues. The CDR3 reads CSARGEGTSLYEQYF. The CDR3 DNA follows: TGCAGTGCTAGAGGTGAAGGAACTAGTCTCTACGAGCAGTACTTC.

This clonotype was counted only a few times. The V and J genes are TRBV2 and TRBJ2-2; no definite D call. Looked up from germline, CDR1 is SNHLY and CDR2 is FYNNEI. The CDR3 is 13 residues long. The V end lost 4 bases, the J end lost 1 base, and 4 bases lay between the germline ends. CDR3 in DNA: TGTGCCAGCAGTGTTCAGAACACCGGGGAGCTGTTTTTT. It encodes CASSVQNTGELFF.

J is TRBJ2-7 and V is TRBV6-1; a weak D match, TRBD1 (6 bases). Germline V CDR1 and CDR2: MNHNS, SASEGT. The ends were cut back, 6 bases at V and 6 bases at J, with 12 bases in the middle. This CDR3 has 12 amino acids. As DNA, the CDR3 is TGTGCCAGCAGACAGGGTTTGGGCGAGCAGTACTTC. This codes for CASRQGLGEQYF.

The sample holds a few counts of this clonotype. The CDR3 DNA is TGCGCCAGCAGCTCAACGTTAGCGGGGGCCTACGAGCAGTACTTC. This sequence encodes CASSSTLAGAYEQYF. The genes are TRBV5-1 and TRBJ2-7, with TRBD2 matching 9 bases. V lost 3 bases to trimming and J lost 2 bases; unmatched junction nucleotides: 6. The CDR3 runs to 15 residues. Germline V gene lookup returns CDR1 SGHRS and CDR2 YFSETQ. Full variable domain (outside the CDR3, taken from reference TRBV5-1 and TRBJ2-7): KAGVTQTPRYLIKTRGQQVTLSCSPISGHRSVSWYQQTPGQGLQFLFEYFSETQRNKGNFPGRFSGRQFSNSRSEMNVSTLELGDSALYLCASSSTLAGAYEQYFGPGTRLTVT.

This clonotype has a handful of counts. The rearrangement joins TRBV11-3 to TRBJ2-5; D remains unclear. The germline gives CDR1 SGHNT, CDR2 YENEEA. This CDR3 comprises 14 residues. The V end was cut by 1 base, the J end by 4 bases, with 10 bases between. This CDR3 is CASSLALRGETQYF. CDR3 DNA: TGTGCCAGCAGCTTAGCTCTTCGCGGAGAGACCCAGTACTTC.

V usage is TRBV7-2 and J usage is TRBJ2-2; D is ambiguous. The V and J ends lost 2 bases and 7 bases respectively, with 11 bases between them. CDR3 length: 14 amino acids. The germline V gene has CDR1 SGHTA and CDR2 FQGNSA. The CDR3 protein is CASSLSAYGGELFF. The CDR3 DNA follows: TGTGCCAGCAGCTTAAGTGCTTATGGCGGGGAGCTGTTTTTT.

V is TRBV7-8 and J is TRBJ2-2; D not resolved. The germline CDR1 and CDR2 sequences are SGHVS and FQNEAQ. With 5 bases removed from V and 1 base from J, the gap between germline ends came to 11 bases. The CDR3 totals 15 residues. This CDR3 reads CASSPAIQNTGELFF. The CDR3 DNA reads TGTGCCAGCAGCCCTGCGATTCAGAACACCGGGGAGCTGTTTTTT.

The J gene is TRBJ2-1, the V gene TRBV6-2 or TRBV6-3; D gene uncertain. This CDR3 has 11 amino acids. Trimming removed 1 base from V and 10 bases from J, with 5 bases in between. Per germline, CDR1 MNHEY and CDR2 SVGEGT. CDR3 in DNA: TGTGCCAGCAGTTACTTGCGAGAGCAGTTCTTC. Protein product: CASSYLREQFF.